The present T cell receptor (beta chain) was sequenced within a study of cytomegalovirus exposure and HLA in healthy donors. Study outcomes and limitations: About 90% or about 30% of the time was how often most TCR beta V segments were productive, according to an earlier analysis. V segments that were indistinguishable, TRBV6-2 and TRBV6-3 among them, were omitted from analysis. Researchers reportedly found TCR beta sequences accurately predicted most subjects' HLA-A and HLA-B alleles.

PCR used 60 Vbeta primers and 13 Jbeta primers. Generated by immunoSEQ multiplex PCR, the TCRdb table keeps only in-frame clones and is missing some. The sample yields roughly 180,000 clones, around 80% seen once. V was pared by 4 bases and J by 6 bases, with 17 bases of the junction left unmatched. The V gene's germline CDR1 is GTSNPN and CDR2 SVGIG (reference sequence). The CDR3 extends over 17 amino acids. Of note for this clone: Its target is not known.

This TCR came from a man aged 30 to 39 in good health and CMV-seropositive. Material: PBMCs. The chain has TRBV30 and TRBJ2-1; 8 bases agree with TRBD2. In DNA, the CDR3 is TGTGCCTGGATAAGTGCGGGAGGTCCTCACTCCGCCAATGAGCAGTTCTTC. This translates into CAWISAGGPHSANEQFF.